This TCR beta chain was sequenced during a study of OX40 agonist ivuxolimab in advanced cancers. As for the study in general: An agonistic anti-OX40 (CD134) antibody, ivuxolimab, was used to treat the patients. Study-level points and caveats: In general, CD8+ T cells held more expanded clones than CD4+ did, on average.

Turning to this clone: Its cognate antigen is unknown.

Autoimmune disease history or systemic immunosuppression disqualified patients. The assay was immunoSEQ multiplex PCR, and TCRdb's table has in-frame clones only and misses some. The table has about 99,000 clones, around 90% seen once; the top ten hold around 0.31%. The CDR3 is 15 residues long. CDR1 LNHDA and CDR2 SQIVND come from the germline V gene (reference sequence). V was clipped by 4 bases and J by 5 bases; unmatched bases: 5. The rearrangement joins TRBV19 to TRBJ2-2, with TRBD2 matching over 9 bases. The source was CD4+ or CD8+ T cells sorted from blood, collected in a trial of the OX40 agonist ivuxolimab. This clonotype was obtained from an adult with an advanced solid tumor such as melanoma, head and neck, liver or kidney cancer. Here the CDR3 DNA reads TGTGCCAGTAGTAGGGGGACTAGCAAGACCGGGGAGCTGTTTTTT. Its protein is CASSRGTSKTGELFF.